These 15 T cell receptor beta chains share one sample of origin, sequenced in a study of Graves' ophthalmopathy and Graves' hyperthyroidism. Amplification of the TCR beta CDR3 regions used RNA transcripts (as template). HTBI primers primed a first-round RT-PCR, and a second-round multiplex PCR followed. From the multiplex PCR reads, TCRdb called clonotypes with MiXCR, one entry per CDR3 protein. In the table there are more than 550,000 distinct CDR3 sequences, roughly 39% of which are singletons. The sequencing input was peripheral blood. These receptors came from an adult man with Graves' ophthalmopathy.

The gene calls are TRBV27 and TRBJ2-2; D tentatively fits TRBD1 or TRBD2 (5 bases each). Germline values: CDR1 MNHEY, CDR2 SMNVEV (reference sequence). V lost 2 bases and J lost 6, with 7 bases in between. The CDR3 has 13 amino acids. Here the CDR3 DNA reads TGTGCCAGCAGTTTAATGGGGGCCGGGGAGCTGTTTTTT. Translation gives CASSLMGAGELFF.

This clonotype was recorded many times. The chain carries TRBV9 and TRBJ1-6; unclear D gene. This CDR3 is 13 amino acids long. CDR1 and CDR2 (germline): SGDLS, YYNGEE. Trimming stripped 2 bases from V and 9 bases from J, with 9 bases between. For the CDR3, the DNA is TGTGCCAGCAGCGTCGAAGGTCGTTCACCCCTCCACTTT. Translating it yields CASSVEGRSPLHF.

This clonotype was seen at least ten times. This chain uses TRBV7-9 with TRBJ1-1; 9 bases match TRBD1. This CDR3 is built from 15 residues. V trimming: 5 bases; J trimming: 4 bases; junction bases outside the gene matches: 8. The germline V gene has CDR1 SEHNR and CDR2 FQNEAQ (reference sequence). The CDR3 DNA follows: TGTGCCAGCAGCCCCCGGGACAGGGCAGCCACTGAAGCTTTCTTT. It specifies CASSPRDRAATEAFF.

The V gene is TRBV7-2, the J gene TRBJ2-6; D remains unclear. This CDR3 contains 13 residues. The germline CDR1 and CDR2 sequences are SGHTA and FQGNSA. Trimming took off 6 bases at V and 4 bases at J, with 7 bases between the two ends. The CDR3 region has the DNA TGTGCCAGCAGACCCCGGGGGGCCAACGTCCTGACTTTC. Protein: CASRPRGANVLTF.

This clonotype has ten or more counts. The rearrangement links TRBV5-1 to TRBJ2-5; D may be TRBD1 (5 bases). CDR1 is SGHRS and CDR2 is YFSETQ in the germline V gene. The length of the CDR3 is 14 residues. V lost 3 bases and J lost 1, with 10 bases in between. CDR3 loop: CASSSTGVQETQYF. DNA of the CDR3: TGCGCCAGCAGCTCAACAGGTGTCCAAGAGACCCAGTACTTC.

This clonotype was observed a few times. The junction does not match germline at one end; this may be a read error. The chain is built from TRBV10-3 and TRBJ1-1; the D gene is possibly TRBD1 (5 bases). The CDR3 is 14 amino acids. The germline V gene encodes CDR1 ENHRY and CDR2 SYGVKD. The CDR3 is CASSERRWGTEAFF. DNA for the CDR3: TGTGCCAGCAGTGAAAGGAGGTGGGGGACTGAAGCTTTCTTT.

This clonotype occurred many times. V usage is TRBV10-3 and J usage is TRBJ1-5, with TRBD1 matching over 9 bases. CDR1 and CDR2 (germline): ENHRY, SYGVKD. The CDR3 covers 17 residues. The V segment lost 0 bases and the J segment 4 bases; nucleotides outside the gene matches: 7. The CDR3 is CAISESLGTGSNQPQHF. CDR3 in DNA: TGTGCCATCAGTGAGTCCCTCGGGACAGGGAGTAATCAGCCCCAGCATTTT.

This clonotype was found a few times. The rearrangement links TRBV18 to TRBJ2-5; D is uncertain. The CDR3 is 13 residues long. Per germline, CDR1 KGHSH and CDR2 LQKENI. V was trimmed by 3 bases and J by 4 bases, leaving 9 bases between them. CDR3 loop: CASSPLTGETQYF. The DNA for the CDR3 is TGTGCCAGCTCACCTCTCACGGGAGAGACCCAGTACTTC.

This chain connects TRBV24-1 to TRBJ2-7, with 8 bases fitting TRBD1. J was trimmed by 2 bases and V by 5 bases; bases with no gene match: 4. Germline CDR1 KGHDR, CDR2 SFDVKD. The CDR3 length is 14 residues. The CDR3 DNA reads as TGTGCCACCAGTGCGACAGGGGTTGCCTACGAGCAGTACTTC. Translation gives CATSATGVAYEQYF.

The CDR3 loop reads CASSPGQGARQPQYF. The CDR3 region has the DNA TGTGCCAGCAGCCCCGGACAGGGGGCTCGTCAGCCCCAGTACTTC. The chain uses TRBV7-9 and TRBJ2-5; 11 nucleotides agree with TRBD1. The CDR3 has 15 amino acids. Germline V gene data show CDR1 as SEHNR and CDR2 as FQNEAQ (reference sequence). V lost 5 bases and J lost 9; bases outside the gene matches: 11.

This clonotype has more than one count but fewer than ten. This chain joins TRBV11-3 and TRBJ2-7, with D tentatively TRBD1 (5 bases). The CDR3 consists of 15 residues. The germline V gene has CDR1 SGHNT and CDR2 YENEEA. Trimming took 0 bases from V and 3 from J, leaving 12 bases between them. CDR3 protein: CASSLDPGWIYEQYF. In DNA form, the CDR3 reads TGTGCCAGCAGCTTAGATCCAGGGTGGATCTACGAGCAGTACTTC.

This clonotype was detected ten times or more. The chain employs TRBV10-3 and TRBJ1-2; 9 nucleotides match TRBD1. CDR1 and CDR2 from the germline V gene are ENHRY and SYGVKD. CDR3 length: 13 residues. Unmatched junction bases numbered 5, after V lost 6 bases and J lost 6 bases. CDR3 coding DNA: TGTGCCATCAGAACAGGGGGCGGGGATGGCTACACCTTC. Translation gives CAIRTGGGDGYTF.

A few counts support this clonotype. The chain combines TRBV6-1 with TRBJ2-7; 10 nucleotides line up with TRBD1. Losses at the gene ends were 2 bases for V and 0 bases for J; bases not matched to a gene: 4. The CDR3 loop spans 16 amino acids. Germline CDR1 reads MNHNS; CDR2 reads SASEGT. The CDR3 DNA reads as TGTGCCAGCAGTGAAACGACAGGGGGCAGCTCCTACGAGCAGTACTTC. Its translation is CASSETTGGSSYEQYF.

The chain links TRBV29-1 to TRBJ2-5, with D perhaps assigned TRBD1 or TRBD2 (6 bases each). The V end was cut by 7 bases, the J end by 4 bases, with 10 bases between. Germline V gene data show CDR1 as SQVTM and CDR2 as ANQGSEA. The CDR3 is 11 residues long. The CDR3 DNA reads as TGCAGCGGGGGGGCCCGAGAGACCCAGTACTTC. This sequence encodes CSGGARETQYF.

With respect to this clonotype: A single base separates this from a much larger clone, so it may be a read error. This chain links TRBV19 with TRBJ1-1; D ambiguous. The CDR3 length is 14 residues. CDR1 is LNHDA and CDR2 is SQIVND in the germline V gene (reference sequence). The CDR3 loop is CVSSIVSGNTEAFF. In nucleotides, the CDR3 is TGTGTCAGTAGTATAGTAAGCGGTAACACTGAAGCTTTCTTT.